The T cell receptor (beta chain) under discussion was sequenced for a study of neurological immune-mediated disorders. Trimming removed 5 bases from V and 4 bases from J; junction bases left unmatched: 6. The CDR3 spans 16 residues. CDR1 is MNHNS, CDR2 SASEGT, per germline. The making of cDNA relied on 5'RACE with 10-nucleotide random UMIs. Over 200 million TCR-beta sequences from 15-18 subjects came out of each sequencing run. TCRdb redid the calling of the 5' RACE reads with MiXCR, one entry per CDR3 protein. This table holds 35,000 to 40,000 distinct CDR3 sequences, less than 8.5% found once. Study-wide results and caveats: TCR-beta repertoires seemed private in all groups, with no expanded CDR3 amino acid sequences shared.

This clonotype has a count of ten or more. Its target is not known. Unsorted libraries were generated from 2 million PBMCs. These cells had been stored in RNAlater at -80 C. Sequences were obtained from PBMCs. This sequence joins TRBV6-1 and TRBJ2-2; 11 nucleotides match TRBD2. This receptor was identified in a middle-aged woman in good health. CDR3 amino acids: CASSYFSGGGTGELFF. CDR3 coding DNA: TGTGCCAGCAGTTACTTTAGCGGGGGGGGCACCGGGGAGCTGTTTTTT.